The 2 T cell receptor beta chains in this list originate from one sample, sequenced in a study of blood T cells in healthy people across ages. Next came a second PCR, run for roughly 6 to 11 cycles, which used a sample-barcoded 5' primer along with a J-beta primer mix. TCRdb fed the 5' RACE reads into MiXCR, producing one record per CDR3 protein. The sample contains roughly 800,000 distinct CDR3 sequences, 58% of which appear only once. Sequenced input: blood. Receptor source: a man aged 30 to 45 in good health.

The chain has TRBV6-5 and TRBJ2-3, with a possible D match to TRBD2 (6 bases). Germline CDR1 is MNHEY and CDR2 is SVGAGI. V was shortened by 6 bases and J by 0 bases, with 13 bases between the two germline ends. CDR3 length: 15 residues. The CDR3 DNA reads as TGTGCCAGCAGCTTAGCGGACACTAGCACAGATACGCAGTATTTT. The encoded protein is CASSLADTSTDTQYF.

The genes are TRBV6-2 or TRBV6-3 and TRBJ2-1, with TRBD2 matching 7 bases. Losses at the gene ends were 6 bases for V and 4 bases for J; bases not matched to a gene: 6. Germline loops: CDR1 MNHEY, CDR2 SVGEGT. CDR3 size: 14 residues. This CDR3 reads CASRPTSSYNEQFF. As DNA, the CDR3 is TGTGCCAGCAGACCGACTAGCTCTTACAATGAGCAGTTCTTC.